This is a list of T cell receptor beta chains from one sample in a study of T cell responses to AZD1222 COVID-19 vaccine. Data came from immunoSEQ multiplex PCR; TCRdb stores just in-frame clones and leaves some out. In the table there are 120,000 or so clones, roughly nine tenths of which are singletons. Source: peripheral blood, taken on day 0 of AZD1222 vaccination. Receptors were obtained from an adult in good health. The CDR3 runs from the conserved cysteine through the conserved F or W. The D gene is left open where the match is weak. Only some rows state a clone size, as once, few, many or a class for expanded clones.

clone_size,d_call,j_call,v_call,cdr3_aa,cdr3_nt
.,.,TRBJ1-1,TRBV5-5,CASSLLVNTEAFF,TGTGCCAGCAGCTTGTTGGTTAACACTGAAGCTTTCTTT
.,TRBD1,TRBJ1-4,TRBV9,CASSPLTGDNEKLFF,TGTGCCAGCAGCCCTTTGACAGGGGATAATGAAAAACTGTTTTTT
.,.,TRBJ1-4,TRBV4-1,CASSQGGVGEKLFF,TGCGCCAGCAGCCAAGGCGGCGTCGGTGAAAAACTGTTTTTT
.,TRBD1,TRBJ2-3,TRBV11-1,CASSFRDRDTDTQYF,TGTGCCAGCAGCTTTCGGGACAGGGACACAGATACGCAGTATTTT
once,TRBD1,TRBJ1-2,TRBV7-8,CASSLATGSYGYTF,TGTGCCAGCAGCTTAGCGACAGGGTCCTATGGCTACACCTTC
.,TRBD2,TRBJ2-5,TRBV7-2,CASSRRGAGEETQYF,TGTGCCAGCAGCCGGCGAGGAGCGGGGGAAGAGACCCAGTACTTC
.,.,TRBJ1-2,TRBV5-5,CASSSGPDNYGYTF,TGTGCCAGCAGCTCGGGGCCAGATAACTATGGCTACACCTTC
.,.,TRBJ1-5,TRBV28,CASSSPGPSNQPQHF,TGTGCCAGCAGTTCGCCGGGCCCCAGCAATCAGCCCCAGCATTTT
.,.,TRBJ2-3,TRBV9,CASSVAGVGSTDTQYF,TGTGCCAGCAGCGTAGCCGGGGTAGGGAGCACAGATACGCAGTATTTT
once,TRBD1,TRBJ2-1,TRBV5-1,CASSLVVGTGIRYNEQFF,TGCGCCAGCAGCTTGGTAGTTGGGACAGGTATTCGCTACAATGAGCAGTTCTTC
once,TRBD1,TRBJ1-2,TRBV6-5,CASSYRTGTYGYTF,TGTGCCAGCAGTTACCGGACAGGCACCTATGGCTACACCTTC
few,.,TRBJ1-1,TRBV5-3,CARSTRTGLNTEAFF,TGTGCCAGAAGCACGAGGACGGGATTGAACACTGAAGCTTTCTTT
few,TRBD2,TRBJ2-7,TRBV9,CASSPLAGRPVEQYF,TGTGCCAGCAGCCCTTTAGCGGGACGGCCCGTAGAGCAGTACTTC
.,.,TRBJ1-2,TRBV21-1,CASSKAWNRGYTF,TGTGCCAGCAGCAAAGCGTGGAATCGGGGCTACACCTTC
.,TRBD2,TRBJ2-1,TRBV29-1,CSVQMGLAGDNEQFF,TGCAGCGTGCAGATGGGACTAGCGGGGGACAATGAGCAGTTCTTC
.,.,TRBJ2-7,TRBV12-5,CASGLRTSRGQYF,TGTGCTAGTGGTTTGCGTACTAGCCGAGGGCAGTACTTC
medium-sized,TRBD2,TRBJ2-1,TRBV25-1,CASSVFPGLGTPDEQFF,TGTGCCAGCAGTGTCTTTCCGGGACTAGGAACTCCGGATGAGCAGTTCTTC
few,.,TRBJ1-2,TRBV7-3,CASSLKGLHGYTF,TGTGCCAGCAGCTTAAAAGGACTCCATGGCTACACCTTC
.,.,TRBJ1-5,TRBV10-3,CAISSGDAQPQHF,TGTGCCATCAGCTCAGGGGATGCTCAGCCCCAGCATTTT
.,.,TRBJ1-1,TRBV6-1,CASSENGQTEAFF,TGTGCCAGCAGTGAAAATGGGCAGACAGAAGCTTTCTTT
.,.,TRBJ2-3,TRBV19,CASSKQGEETDTQYF,TGTGCCAGTAGTAAACAGGGAGAGGAGACAGATACGCAGTATTTT
.,.,TRBJ1-5,TRBV15,CATSLGYQPQHF,TGTGCCACCAGCCTTGGGTATCAGCCCCAGCATTTT
.,TRBD1,TRBJ1-6,TRBV10-3,CAISQQIPGQGYSPLHF,TGTGCCATCAGTCAACAAATTCCGGGACAGGGATATTCACCCCTCCACTTT
.,.,TRBJ1-3,TRBV15,CATSRDWAGAYSGNTIYF,TGTGCCACCAGCAGAGATTGGGCAGGGGCGTACTCTGGAAACACCATATATTTT
.,TRBD1,TRBJ2-7,TRBV27,CASSLSGTGSYEQYF,TGTGCCAGCAGTTTATCAGGGACAGGGAGCTACGAGCAGTACTTC
.,.,TRBJ2-7,TRBV5-6,CASSLAAGREQYF,TGTGCCAGCAGCTTGGCGGCGGGGCGAGAGCAGTACTTC
.,TRBD1,TRBJ2-6,TRBV5-4,CASSLLRGQGFASGANVLTF,TGTGCCAGCAGCTTGCTTCGAGGACAGGGGTTCGCCTCTGGGGCCAACGTCCTGACTTTC
.,.,TRBJ1-1,TRBV5-5,CASSQDNPNTEAFF,TGTGCCAGCAGCCAGGACAACCCGAACACTGAAGCTTTCTTT
.,TRBD2,TRBJ2-2,TRBV7-2,CASSLDKRLAGFTGELFF,TGTGCCAGCAGCTTAGACAAGAGACTAGCGGGATTCACCGGGGAGCTGTTTTTT
.,.,TRBJ1-5,TRBV5-8,CASSFRRNQPQHF,TGTGCCAGCAGCTTCCGCAGAAATCAGCCCCAGCATTTT
.,.,TRBJ1-2,TRBV6-5,CASSAIGTIYGYTF,TGTGCCAGTTCCGCGATCGGGACAATTTATGGCTACACCTTC
.,.,TRBJ1-2,TRBV20-1,CSASSALNYGYTF,TGCAGTGCTAGTAGTGCACTAAACTATGGCTACACCTTC
once,.,TRBJ1-3,TRBV3-1/TRBV3-2,CASSPISGSGNTIYF,TGTGCCAGCAGCCCAATCTCGGGCTCTGGAAACACCATATATTTT
.,.,TRBJ1-3,TRBV21-1,CASSKVDVVESSGNTIYF,TGTGCCAGCAGCAAAGTTGATGTAGTGGAGTCCTCTGGAAACACCATATATTTT
.,TRBD1,TRBJ1-4,TRBV6-1,CASSEGQGGANEKLFF,TGTGCCAGCAGTGAAGGACAGGGAGGTGCTAATGAAAAACTGTTTTTT
.,.,TRBJ2-3,TRBV27,CASRRTGTDTQYF,TGTGCCAGCAGGCGTACAGGCACAGATACGCAGTATTTT
.,TRBD2,TRBJ2-2,TRBV3-1/TRBV3-2,CASSSGGAGPTGELFF,TGTGCCAGCAGCTCGGGGGGGGCGGGCCCCACCGGGGAGCTGTTTTTT
.,TRBD1,TRBJ2-1,TRBV12-3/TRBV12-4,CASSGTDYNEQFF,TGTGCCAGCAGTGGGACAGATTACAATGAGCAGTTCTTC
.,TRBD1,TRBJ1-3,TRBV5-1,CASSWEGGFGNTIYF,TGCGCCAGCAGCTGGGAAGGGGGCTTTGGAAACACCATATATTTT
.,.,TRBJ1-1,TRBV19,CASSMGRQINTEAFF,TGTGCCAGTAGTATGGGGAGACAGATCAACACTGAAGCTTTCTTT
.,.,TRBJ1-6,TRBV7-3,CASSSSTFSPLHF,TGTGCCAGCAGCTCTTCGACTTTTTCACCCCTCCACTTT
.,.,TRBJ1-1,TRBV6-2/TRBV6-3,CASSYSISASGAFF,TGTGCCAGCAGTTACTCCATCAGTGCCTCGGGAGCTTTCTTT
.,TRBD1,TRBJ1-5,TRBV6-1,CASSESGFETGRNQPQHF,TGTGCCAGCAGTGAATCAGGTTTTGAGACAGGGAGAAATCAGCCCCAGCATTTT
.,.,TRBJ2-3,TRBV2,CASSVVVGEETDTQYF,TGTGCCAGCAGTGTGGTGGTGGGAGAGGAAACAGATACGCAGTATTTT
.,TRBD2,TRBJ2-3,TRBV7-7,CASSLLPTSGNTQYF,TGTGCTAGCAGCTTACTCCCGACTAGCGGAAATACGCAGTATTTT
.,.,TRBJ2-3,TRBV6-4,CASSDRPGWTTDTQYF,TGTGCCAGCAGTGACAGACCGGGATGGACCACAGATACGCAGTATTTT
.,TRBD1,TRBJ2-7,TRBV2,CASQGADRGSYEQYF,TGTGCCAGCCAGGGGGCGGACAGGGGCTCCTACGAGCAGTACTTC
.,.,TRBJ2-3,TRBV7-9,CASSLSKVTDTQYF,TGTGCCAGCAGCCTATCAAAAGTCACAGATACGCAGTATTTT
.,.,TRBJ1-3,TRBV9,CASSPSYSGNTIYF,TGTGCCAGCAGCCCCTCCTACTCTGGAAACACCATATATTTT
.,.,TRBJ2-2,TRBV11-3,CASSFNSPGELFF,TGTGCCAGCAGCTTCAACAGCCCCGGGGAGCTGTTTTTT
few,.,TRBJ1-4,TRBV6-1,CASSLPEGQNEKLFF,TGTGCCAGCAGCCTCCCCGAAGGACAGAATGAAAAACTGTTTTTT
large,.,TRBJ1-2,TRBV4-1,CASTPEGGYGYTF,TGCGCCAGCACCCCGGAGGGGGGCTATGGCTACACCTTC
.,.,TRBJ2-7,TRBV28,CASSYGVYEQYF,TGTGCCAGCAGTTACGGAGTCTACGAGCAGTACTTC
.,TRBD1,TRBJ1-5,TRBV12-5,CASGFGQAGQPQHF,TGTGCTAGTGGTTTTGGACAGGCCGGACAGCCCCAGCATTTT
.,.,TRBJ2-3,TRBV7-6,CASRLTEGMTDTQYF,TGTGCCAGCAGACTCACAGAGGGGATGACAGATACGCAGTATTTT
.,.,TRBJ2-1,TRBV28,CASSYSMLAEQFF,TGTGCCAGCAGTTACTCTATGTTGGCTGAGCAGTTCTTC
.,.,TRBJ2-2,TRBV14,CASSPLGPFTGELFF,TGTGCCAGCAGCCCGTTGGGGCCGTTCACCGGGGAGCTGTTTTTT
.,.,TRBJ1-5,TRBV2,CASSVSMGGVNQPQHF,TGTGCCAGCAGTGTTTCAATGGGAGGAGTAAATCAGCCCCAGCATTTT
few,.,TRBJ1-2,TRBV7-2,CASSFQDSNYGYTF,TGTGCCAGCAGCTTTCAGGATTCTAACTATGGCTACACCTTC
.,.,TRBJ2-5,TRBV3-1/TRBV3-2,CASSQDRRPPIPSQYF,TGTGCCAGCAGCCAAGATAGAAGACCCCCGATACCTTCCCAGTACTTC